One and the same sample provided the 29 T cell receptor beta chains below, sequenced in a study of PD-L1 blockade in urothelial cancer. Libraries were prepared by immunoSEQ multiplex PCR; TCRdb keeps only in-frame clonotypes and omits some of them. The repertoire holds 72,000 or so clones, with more than 75% as singletons. Time point denoted: pretreatment peripheral blood. The sequenced sample was PBMCs, obtained around atezolizumab (anti-PD-L1) treatment. Receptors originate from a man aged 60-69 years with urothelial cancer.

The DNA of the CDR3 is TGTGCCAGCAGCTTGAGGGGTGTAAGGGTCGAGCAGTACTTC. This codes for CASSLRGVRVEQYF. The rearrangement uses TRBV5-4 and TRBJ2-7; perhaps TRBD1 as D (5 bases). Germline CDR1 is SGHNT and CDR2 is YYREEE (reference sequence). V was pared by 1 base and J by 6 bases, with 14 bases between. The CDR3 runs to 14 residues. Full variable domain (outside the CDR3, taken from reference TRBV5-4 and TRBJ2-7): ETGVTQSPTHLIKTRGQQVTLRCSSQSGHNTVSWYQQALGQGPQFIFQYYREEENGRGNFPPRFSGLQFPNYSSELNVNALELDDSALYLCASSLRGVRVEQYFGPGTRLTVT.

This sequence joins TRBV5-1 and TRBJ1-6, with D uncertain. Germline CDR1 SGHRS, CDR2 YFSETQ. The CDR3 covers 15 residues. Trimming took off 2 bases at V and 0 bases at J, with 6 bases between the two ends. The CDR3 here is CASSLGSSYNSPLHF. In DNA, the CDR3 is TGCGCCAGCAGCTTAGGGAGCTCCTATAATTCACCCCTCCACTTT.

This sequence joins TRBV11-3 and TRBJ2-3; 7 bases match TRBD1. This CDR3 region has 13 residues. Germline loops: CDR1 SGHNT, CDR2 YENEEA. V lost 3 bases to trimming and J lost 7 bases; unmatched junction nucleotides: 4. CDR3 protein: CASSFPGQNTQYF. CDR3 sequence (DNA): TGTGCCAGCAGCTTCCCGGGACAGAATACGCAGTATTTT.

The CDR3 DNA follows: TGTGCCAGCAGCTTAGTCGGGACAGCTAACTATGGCTACACCTTC. Its protein is CASSLVGTANYGYTF. The chain combines TRBV11-3 with TRBJ1-2, with 7 bases that match TRBD1. The CDR3 is made up of 15 amino acids. Germline CDR1 reads SGHNT; CDR2 reads YENEEA. The trim removed 1 base at V and 0 bases at J, leaving 2 bases unmatched.

This clone was observed a single time. The CDR3 loop reads CASSYTRASTDTQYF. The CDR3 DNA sequence: TGTGCCAGCAGTTACACTCGAGCTAGCACAGATACGCAGTATTTT. J is TRBJ2-3 and V is TRBV6-6, with D hard to call. This CDR3 has 15 amino acids. V was shortened by 2 bases and J by 0 bases, with 9 bases between the two germline ends. CDR1 is MNHNY, CDR2 SVGAGI, per germline (reference sequence).

The CDR3 loop is CAWTNLYPGQLFF. Written as DNA, the CDR3 is TGTGCCTGGACGAATCTGTACCCGGGTCAGCTGTTTTTT. The chain has TRBV30 and TRBJ2-2; D gene ambiguous. The CDR3 spans 13 residues. Germline assignment: CDR1 GTSNPN and CDR2 SVGIG (reference sequence). V dropped 4 bases and J dropped 12 bases, with 18 bases sitting between them.

This chain joins TRBV10-2 and TRBJ2-7, with 8 bases matching TRBD2. V was clipped by 6 bases and J by 2 bases; unmatched bases: 6. Germline CDR1 is WSHSY and CDR2 is SAAADI. The CDR3 consists of 14 residues. The CDR3 sequence: CASSGTSGTYEQYF. The CDR3 DNA reads as TGCGCCAGCAGCGGGACTAGTGGAACCTACGAGCAGTACTTC.

J is TRBJ1-6 and V is TRBV6-5; TRBD1 matches at 7 bases. The CDR3 contains 15 residues. V shed 6 bases and J 1 base; nucleotides not matched to a gene: 3. Germline CDR1 reads MNHEY; CDR2 reads SVGAGI. CDR3 in DNA: TGTGCCAGCAGACCCAGGGGGTCCTATAATTCACCCCTCCACTTT. Amino acids: CASRPRGSYNSPLHF.

The chain employs TRBV7-2 and TRBJ2-4; 7 positions agree with TRBD1. The length of the CDR3 is 15 residues. From germline, CDR1 is SGHTA and CDR2 FQGNSA. J gave up 8 bases and V 2 bases, and 9 bases lay outside the gene matches. The CDR3 here is CASSLLGGAPDIQYF. CDR3 coding DNA: TGTGCCAGCAGCTTATTAGGGGGCGCCCCGGACATTCAGTACTTC.

V gene TRBV7-3 combines with J gene TRBJ2-5, with D perhaps matching TRBD2 (6 bases). Germline-derived CDR1 and CDR2 are SGHTA and FQGTGA. With 5 bases removed from V and 1 base from J, the gap between germline ends came to 11 bases. This CDR3 contains 14 residues. The CDR3 DNA sequence: TGTGCCAGCAGCCCTCTGGGGGGCCAAGAGACCCAGTACTTC. Encoded protein: CASSPLGGQETQYF.

The chain couples TRBV6-6 to TRBJ1-2; TRBD1 is a possible D gene (5 bases). The V gene lost 6 bases and the J gene lost 9 bases, with 17 bases spanning the gap. CDR1 and CDR2 (germline): MNHNY, SVGAGI (reference sequence). This CDR3 is 13 amino acids long. CDR3: CASSDSSLWSYTF. The CDR3 nucleotides read TGTGCCAGCAGCGACAGTTCCCTATGGAGCTACACCTTC.

The chain carries TRBV7-9 and TRBJ1-2, with D possibly being TRBD1 (5 bases). The germline V gene has CDR1 SEHNR and CDR2 FQNEAQ (reference sequence). With 1 base removed from V and 0 bases from J, the gap between germline ends came to 6 bases. This CDR3 is 14 amino acids long. In DNA form, the CDR3 reads TGTGCCAGCAGCTTAGACAGGACTAACTATGGCTACACCTTC. Amino acid sequence: CASSLDRTNYGYTF.

This clone was recorded once. The V and J genes are TRBV2 and TRBJ2-6; D gene uncertain. The CDR3 is 11 residues long. V was trimmed by 8 bases and J by 10 bases, leaving 9 bases between them. Germline assignment: CDR1 SNHLY and CDR2 FYNNEI. As DNA, the CDR3 is TGTGCCAGCGGGCCTATAAACGTCCTGACTTTC. It translates to CASGPINVLTF.

The chain carries TRBV6-1 and TRBJ1-3; D gene uncertain. The CDR3 is 13 amino acids. Trimming shortened V by 0 bases and J by 8 bases, and 8 bases separated the two germline ends. Germline V gene sequence: CDR1 MNHNS, CDR2 SASEGT. The CDR3 reads CASSEALGDTIYF. In DNA, the CDR3 is TGTGCCAGCAGTGAAGCGCTAGGAGACACCATATATTTT.

This sequence joins TRBV7-8 and TRBJ2-1, with a possible D match to TRBD1 (6 bases). Trimming removed 5 bases at V and 7 bases at J, with 18 bases between. The CDR3 covers 15 residues. The germline V gene encodes CDR1 SGHVS and CDR2 FQNEAQ. The CDR3 sequence: CASSHTGQRGNEQFF. In DNA form, the CDR3 reads TGTGCCAGCAGCCACACCGGACAGAGGGGGAATGAGCAGTTCTTC.

This chain links TRBV5-1 with TRBJ2-7; 7 bases map to TRBD1. The V gene's germline CDR1 is SGHRS and CDR2 YFSETQ. The CDR3 totals 15 residues. Trimming removed 0 bases from V and 0 bases from J; junction bases left unmatched: 3. The CDR3 nucleotides read TGCGCCAGCAGCTTGGACGGGACAGCCTCCTACGAGCAGTACTTC. As protein: CASSLDGTASYEQYF. The entire variable domain, with the rest obtained from reference TRBV5-1 and TRBJ2-7, is as follows: KAGVTQTPRYLIKTRGQQVTLSCSPISGHRSVSWYQQTPGQGLQFLFEYFSETQRNKGNFPGRFSGRQFSNSRSEMNVSTLELGDSALYLCASSLDGTASYEQYFGPGTRLTVT.

The V call is TRBV5-4, the J call TRBJ2-2; TRBD2 agrees at 10 bases. In germline, CDR1 is SGHNT, CDR2 YYREEE (reference sequence). The CDR3 contains 16 residues. The junction had 0 bases not matched to a gene; V was cut back by 1 base and J by 0 bases. The CDR3 bases are TGTGCCAGCAGCTTGCTAGCGGGGGCGAACACCGGGGAGCTGTTTTTT. Protein: CASSLLAGANTGELFF.

The rearrangement links TRBV5-6 to TRBJ2-5, with 8 bases identical to TRBD2. V dropped 1 base and J dropped 2; count of bases not matched to a gene: 7. Germline lookup yields CDR1 SGHDT and CDR2 YYEEEE. The CDR3 has 16 amino acids. This chain's CDR3 is CASSLKGTRGQETQYF. CDR3 DNA: TGTGCCAGCAGCTTGAAGGGGACTAGGGGACAAGAGACCCAGTACTTC.

This sequence joins TRBV19 and TRBJ1-2; D unclear. Trimming stripped 11 bases from V and 4 bases from J, with 11 bases between. Germline CDR1 is LNHDA and CDR2 is SQIVND (reference sequence). This CDR3 has 11 residues. The CDR3 reads CARILPYGYTF. CDR3 DNA: TGTGCCCGCATACTACCCTATGGCTACACCTTC.

A single count supports this clone. This rearrangement joins TRBV28 to TRBJ2-1; 8 bases are a match to TRBD2. CDR1 is MDHEN, CDR2 SYDVKM, per germline. The CDR3 totals 13 residues. V gave up 5 bases and J gave up 7 bases; unmatched junction bases: 4. Here the CDR3 reads CASSRGGANEQFF. The CDR3 DNA sequence: TGTGCCAGCAGTCGGGGGGGGGCGAATGAGCAGTTCTTC.

This clone was recorded only once. This chain connects TRBV14 to TRBJ1-2, with 8 bases that match TRBD1. Germline V gene sequence: CDR1 SGHDN, CDR2 FVKESK. The CDR3 contains 14 residues. Trimming at V came to 3 bases and at J to 6 bases, leaving 6 bases not matched to a gene. The CDR3, as DNA: TGTGCCAGCAGCCACAGACAGGGGCGGGATGGCTACACCTTC. Protein product: CASSHRQGRDGYTF.

In its sample, this clone was seen a few times. The conserved closing phenylalanine or tryptophan is absent in this CDR3, likely reflecting a read error. It is unclear where the CDR3 begins or ends on the DNA, so no DNA is shown, and the CDR3 is as TCRdb lists it. The chain uses TRBV27 and TRBJ1-2; the D call of TRBD1 is as the table states it, not checked on the DNA. The CDR3 has 13 residues if both end residues are counted. Germline V gene data show CDR1 as MNHEY and CDR2 as SMNVEV (reference sequence). The CDR3 region is CASSSYLHRQGGD.

The chain couples TRBV2 to TRBJ1-3, with D hard to call. The CDR3 is 12 amino acids. Germline V gene data show CDR1 as SNHLY and CDR2 as FYNNEI. Trimming cost V 7 bases and J 4 bases, with 8 bases left between them. The CDR3 sequence is CASNAAGNTIYF. As DNA, the CDR3 is TGTGCCAGCAACGCGGCAGGAAACACCATATATTTT.

The V gene is TRBV15, the J gene TRBJ2-7, with D possibly matching TRBD2 (5 bases). The V gene's germline CDR1 is LNHNV and CDR2 YYDKDF (reference sequence). CDR3 length equals 14 residues. Trimming took 0 bases from V and 3 from J, leaving 9 bases between them. The CDR3 region has the DNA TGTGCCACCAGCAGAGATTTCGGGAACTACGAGCAGTACTTC. This encodes CATSRDFGNYEQYF.

The chain carries TRBV7-9 and TRBJ2-7; D is possibly TRBD2 (6 bases). Trimming removed 1 base from V and 4 bases from J, with 11 bases in between. This CDR3 is built from 14 residues. CDR1 is SEHNR and CDR2 is FQNEAQ in the germline V gene (reference sequence). CDR3 amino acids: CASSLGRRGYEQYF. CDR3 DNA: TGTGCCAGCAGCTTAGGTCGGAGGGGTTACGAGCAGTACTTC.

The V gene is TRBV10-1, the J gene TRBJ2-1, with 8 bases that match TRBD2. Germline CDR1 is WNHNN and CDR2 is SYGVQD (reference sequence). J gave up 1 base and V 4 bases, and 0 bases lay outside the gene matches. The CDR3 is 14 residues long. CDR3 sequence: CASSAGGSYNEQFF. The CDR3 nucleotides read TGCGCCAGCAGTGCGGGGGGGTCCTACAATGAGCAGTTCTTC.

This rearrangement joins TRBV7-8 to TRBJ1-5, with 9 positions matching TRBD1. V shed 5 bases, J shed 6 bases, and the junction held 8 bases outside the gene matches. This CDR3 is built from 15 residues. CDR1 SGHVS and CDR2 FQNEAQ come from the germline V gene. CDR3 DNA: TGTGCCAGCAGCCCACCGGGACAGGGAGGTCAGCCCCAGCATTTT. Translation: CASSPPGQGGQPQHF.

This clone was recorded only once. J is TRBJ2-3 and V is TRBV5-4; D not certain. V was pared by 0 bases and J by 0 bases, with 5 bases between. The V gene's germline CDR1 is SGHNT and CDR2 YYREEE (reference sequence). CDR3 length: 14 residues. The CDR3 region is CASSLDKSTDTQYF. CDR3 nucleotide sequence: TGTGCCAGCAGCTTGGACAAAAGCACAGATACGCAGTATTTT.

The chain couples TRBV30 to TRBJ1-5, with TRBD1 matching over 7 bases. V was pared by 5 bases and J by 2 bases, with 6 bases of the junction left unmatched. Germline lookup yields CDR1 GTSNPN and CDR2 SVGIG (reference sequence). The CDR3 covers 14 residues. Here the CDR3 DNA reads TGTGCCTGGGCCCCAGGGGGAGGCAATCAGCCCCAGCATTTT. Encoded protein: CAWAPGGGNQPQHF.